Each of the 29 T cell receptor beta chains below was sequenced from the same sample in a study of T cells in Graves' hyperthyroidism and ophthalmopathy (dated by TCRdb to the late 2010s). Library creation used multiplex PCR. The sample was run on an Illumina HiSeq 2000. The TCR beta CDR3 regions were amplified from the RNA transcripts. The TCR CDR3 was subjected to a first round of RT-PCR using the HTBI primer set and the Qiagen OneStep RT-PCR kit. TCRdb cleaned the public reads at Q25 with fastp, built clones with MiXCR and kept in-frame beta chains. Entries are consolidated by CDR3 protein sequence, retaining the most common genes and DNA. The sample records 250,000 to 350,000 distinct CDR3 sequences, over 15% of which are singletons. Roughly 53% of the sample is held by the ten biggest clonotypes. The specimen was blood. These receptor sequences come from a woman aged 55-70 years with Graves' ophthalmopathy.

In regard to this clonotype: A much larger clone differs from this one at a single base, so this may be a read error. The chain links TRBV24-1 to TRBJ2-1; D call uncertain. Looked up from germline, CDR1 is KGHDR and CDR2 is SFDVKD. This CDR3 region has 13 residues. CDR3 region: CATSKGGYNEQLF. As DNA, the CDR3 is TGTGCCACCAGTAAGGGTGGCTACAATGAGCAGCTCTTC.

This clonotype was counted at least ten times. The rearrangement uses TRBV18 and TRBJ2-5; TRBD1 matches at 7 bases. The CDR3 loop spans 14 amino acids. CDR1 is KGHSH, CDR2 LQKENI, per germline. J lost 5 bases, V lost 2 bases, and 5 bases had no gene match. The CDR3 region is CASSPKGGGETQYF. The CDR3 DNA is TGTGCCAGCTCACCAAAAGGGGGCGGCGAGACCCAGTACTTC.

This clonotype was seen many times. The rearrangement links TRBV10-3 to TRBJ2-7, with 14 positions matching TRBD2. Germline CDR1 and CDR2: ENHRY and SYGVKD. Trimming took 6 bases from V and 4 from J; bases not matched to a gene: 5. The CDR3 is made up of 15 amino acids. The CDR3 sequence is CAIRTGTSGRYEQYF. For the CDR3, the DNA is TGTGCCATCAGAACCGGGACTAGCGGGAGATACGAGCAGTACTTC.

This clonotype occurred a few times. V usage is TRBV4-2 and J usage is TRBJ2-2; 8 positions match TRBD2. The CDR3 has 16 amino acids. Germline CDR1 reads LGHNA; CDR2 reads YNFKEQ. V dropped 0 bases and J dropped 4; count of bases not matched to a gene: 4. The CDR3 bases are TGTGCCAGCAGCCAAGATGGGACTAGGGGCACCGGGGAGCTGTTTTTT. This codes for CASSQDGTRGTGELFF.

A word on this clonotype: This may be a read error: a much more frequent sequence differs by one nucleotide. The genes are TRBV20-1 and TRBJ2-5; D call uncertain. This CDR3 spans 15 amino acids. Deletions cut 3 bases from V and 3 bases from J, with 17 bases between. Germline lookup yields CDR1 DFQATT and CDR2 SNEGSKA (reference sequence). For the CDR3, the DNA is TGCAGTGCTAGTTACCCCTCGGTCCATAAAGAGACCCAGTACTTC. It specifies CSASYPSVHKETQYF.

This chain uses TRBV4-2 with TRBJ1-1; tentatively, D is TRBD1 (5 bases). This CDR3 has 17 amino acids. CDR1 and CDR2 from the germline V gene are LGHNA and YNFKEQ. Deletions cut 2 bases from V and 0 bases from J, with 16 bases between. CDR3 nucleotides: TGTGCCAGCAGCCAAACCCGCTCGAGAGGGGTGAACACTGAAGCTTTCTTT. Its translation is CASSQTRSRGVNTEAFF.

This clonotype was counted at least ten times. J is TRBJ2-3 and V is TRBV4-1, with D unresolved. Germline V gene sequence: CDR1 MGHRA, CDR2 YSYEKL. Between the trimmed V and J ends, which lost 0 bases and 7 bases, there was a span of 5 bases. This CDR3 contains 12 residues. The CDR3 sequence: CASSQDRYTQYF. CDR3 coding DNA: TGCGCCAGCAGCCAAGATCGTTATACGCAGTATTTT.

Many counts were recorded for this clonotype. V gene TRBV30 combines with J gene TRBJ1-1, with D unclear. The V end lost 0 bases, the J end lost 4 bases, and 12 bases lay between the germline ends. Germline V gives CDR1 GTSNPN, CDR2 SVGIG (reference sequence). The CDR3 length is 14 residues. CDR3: CAWSVGQPGTEAFF. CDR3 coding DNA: TGTGCCTGGAGTGTAGGGCAGCCTGGCACTGAAGCTTTCTTT.

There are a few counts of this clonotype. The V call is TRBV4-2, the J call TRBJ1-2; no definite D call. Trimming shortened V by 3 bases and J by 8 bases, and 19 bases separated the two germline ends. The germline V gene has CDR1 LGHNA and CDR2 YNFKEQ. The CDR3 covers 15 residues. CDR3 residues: CASSQELERVEGYTF. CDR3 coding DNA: TGTGCCAGCAGCCAGGAACTGGAGAGGGTAGAGGGCTACACCTTC.

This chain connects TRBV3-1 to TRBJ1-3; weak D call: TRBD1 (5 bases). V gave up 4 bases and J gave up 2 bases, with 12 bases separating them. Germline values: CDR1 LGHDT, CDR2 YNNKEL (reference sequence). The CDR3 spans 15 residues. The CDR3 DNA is TGTGCCAGCAGCCTCGCCACAGGACCTGGAAACACCATATATTTT. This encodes CASSLATGPGNTIYF.

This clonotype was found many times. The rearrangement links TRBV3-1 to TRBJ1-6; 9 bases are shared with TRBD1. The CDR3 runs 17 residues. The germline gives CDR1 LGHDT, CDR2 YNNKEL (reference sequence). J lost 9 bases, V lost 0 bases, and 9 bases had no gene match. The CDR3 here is CASSQDDRDRVGSPLHF. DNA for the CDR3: TGTGCCAGCAGCCAAGATGATCGGGACAGGGTAGGTTCACCCCTCCACTTT.

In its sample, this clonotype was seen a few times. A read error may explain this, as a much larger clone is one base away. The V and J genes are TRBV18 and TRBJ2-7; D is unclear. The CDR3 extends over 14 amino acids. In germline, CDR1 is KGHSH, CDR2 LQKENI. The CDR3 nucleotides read TGTGTCAGCTCACCAAAGAAGCTCTCCTACGAGCAGTACTTC. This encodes CVSSPKKLSYEQYF.

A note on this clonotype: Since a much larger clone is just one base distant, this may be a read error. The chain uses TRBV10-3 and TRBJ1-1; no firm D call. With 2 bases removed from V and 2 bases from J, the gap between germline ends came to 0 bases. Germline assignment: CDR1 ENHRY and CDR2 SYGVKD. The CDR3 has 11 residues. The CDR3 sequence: CAISENTEAFF. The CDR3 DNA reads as TGTGCCATCAGTGAGAACACTGAAGCTTTCTTT.

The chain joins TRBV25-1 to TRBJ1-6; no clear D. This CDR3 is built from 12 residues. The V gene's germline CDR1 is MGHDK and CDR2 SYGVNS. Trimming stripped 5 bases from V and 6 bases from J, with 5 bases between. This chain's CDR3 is CASSPANSPLHF. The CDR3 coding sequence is TGTGCCAGCAGTCCAGCTAATTCACCCCTCCACTTT.

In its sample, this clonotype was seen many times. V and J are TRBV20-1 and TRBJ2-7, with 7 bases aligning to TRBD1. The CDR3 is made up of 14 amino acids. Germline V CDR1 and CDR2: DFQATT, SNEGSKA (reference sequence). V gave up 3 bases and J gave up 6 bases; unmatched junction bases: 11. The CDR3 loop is CSARGQLIGVEQYF. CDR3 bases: TGCAGTGCTAGGGGACAGCTCATAGGGGTCGAGCAGTACTTC.

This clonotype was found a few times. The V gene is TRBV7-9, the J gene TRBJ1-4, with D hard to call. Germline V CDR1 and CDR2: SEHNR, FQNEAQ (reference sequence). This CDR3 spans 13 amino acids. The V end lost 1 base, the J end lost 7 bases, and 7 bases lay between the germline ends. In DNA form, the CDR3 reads TGTGCCAGCAGCTTAGAGGCGGTTGAAAAACTGTTTTTT. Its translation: CASSLEAVEKLFF.

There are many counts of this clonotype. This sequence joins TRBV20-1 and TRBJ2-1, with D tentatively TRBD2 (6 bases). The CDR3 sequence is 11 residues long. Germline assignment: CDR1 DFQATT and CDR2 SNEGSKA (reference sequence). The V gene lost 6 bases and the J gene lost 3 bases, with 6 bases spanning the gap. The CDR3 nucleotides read TGCAGTGCGGAGGGCTACAATGAGCAGTTCTTC. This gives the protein CSAEGYNEQFF.

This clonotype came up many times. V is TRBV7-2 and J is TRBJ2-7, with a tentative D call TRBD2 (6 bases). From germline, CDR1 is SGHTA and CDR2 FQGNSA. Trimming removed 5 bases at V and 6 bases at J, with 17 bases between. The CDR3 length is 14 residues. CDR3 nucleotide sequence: TGTGCCAGCAGCCCCCGGGTCCTCGGGGGCGAGCAGTACTTC. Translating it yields CASSPRVLGGEQYF.

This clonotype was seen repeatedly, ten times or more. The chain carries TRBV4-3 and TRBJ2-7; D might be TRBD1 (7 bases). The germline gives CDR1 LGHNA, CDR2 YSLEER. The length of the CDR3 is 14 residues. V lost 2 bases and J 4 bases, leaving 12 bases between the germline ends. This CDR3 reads CASSQRQGLYEQYF. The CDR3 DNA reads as TGCGCCAGCAGCCAAAGACAGGGACTGTACGAGCAGTACTTC.

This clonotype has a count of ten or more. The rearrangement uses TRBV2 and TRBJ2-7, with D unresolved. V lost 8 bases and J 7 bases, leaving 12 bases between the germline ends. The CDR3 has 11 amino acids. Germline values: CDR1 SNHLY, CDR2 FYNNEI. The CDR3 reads CASCTLIEQYF. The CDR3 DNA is TGTGCCAGCTGTACGTTGATAGAGCAGTACTTC.

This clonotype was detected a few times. CDR3 in amino acids: CATRGQGLQETQYF. For the CDR3, the DNA is TGCGCCACCCGTGGACAGGGTCTACAAGAGACCCAGTACTTC. V gene TRBV10-2 combines with J gene TRBJ2-5, with 8 nucleotides matching TRBD1. The V gene end was trimmed by 10 bases and the J gene end by 2 bases; junction bases not matched to a gene: 9. Germline assignment: CDR1 WSHSY and CDR2 SAAADI. This CDR3 has 14 amino acids.

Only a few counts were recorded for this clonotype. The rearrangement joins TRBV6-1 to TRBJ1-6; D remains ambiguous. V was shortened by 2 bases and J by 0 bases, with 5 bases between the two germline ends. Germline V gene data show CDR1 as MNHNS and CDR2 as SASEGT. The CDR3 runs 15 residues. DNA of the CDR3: TGTGCCAGCAGTGAACAGCGCTCCTATAATTCACCCCTCCACTTT. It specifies CASSEQRSYNSPLHF.

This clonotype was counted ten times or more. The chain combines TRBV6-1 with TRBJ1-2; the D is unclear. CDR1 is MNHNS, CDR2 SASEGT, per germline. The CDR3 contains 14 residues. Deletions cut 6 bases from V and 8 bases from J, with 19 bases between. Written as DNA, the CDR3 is TGTGCCAGCAGATTCACCGGGCATGTCCTCGGCTACACCTTC. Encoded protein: CASRFTGHVLGYTF.

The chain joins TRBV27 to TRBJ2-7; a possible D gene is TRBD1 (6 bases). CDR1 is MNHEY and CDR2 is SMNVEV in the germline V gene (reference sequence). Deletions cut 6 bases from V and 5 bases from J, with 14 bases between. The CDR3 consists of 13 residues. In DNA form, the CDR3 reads TGTGCCAGCAGCCTGGGACACCCCGACGAGCAGTACTTC. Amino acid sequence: CASSLGHPDEQYF.

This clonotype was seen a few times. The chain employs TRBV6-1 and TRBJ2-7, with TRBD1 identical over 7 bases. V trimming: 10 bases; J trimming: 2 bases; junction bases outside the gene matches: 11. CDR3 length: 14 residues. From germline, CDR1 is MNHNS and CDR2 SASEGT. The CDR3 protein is CATQPRQGAYEQYF. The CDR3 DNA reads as TGTGCCACCCAACCGAGACAGGGAGCCTACGAGCAGTACTTC.

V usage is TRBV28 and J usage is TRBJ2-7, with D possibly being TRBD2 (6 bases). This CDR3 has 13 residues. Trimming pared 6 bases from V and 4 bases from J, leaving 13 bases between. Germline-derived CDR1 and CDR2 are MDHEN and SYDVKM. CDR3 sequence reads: CASRQPGGYEQYF. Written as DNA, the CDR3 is TGTGCCAGCAGACAGCCCGGGGGTTACGAGCAGTACTTC.

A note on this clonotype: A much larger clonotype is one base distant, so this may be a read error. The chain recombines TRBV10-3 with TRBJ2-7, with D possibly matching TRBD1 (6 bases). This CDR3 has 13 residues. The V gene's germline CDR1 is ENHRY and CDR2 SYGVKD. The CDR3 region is CATSQGSRNEQHF. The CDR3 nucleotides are TGTGCCACCTCTCAGGGGTCCCGGAACGAGCAGCACTTC.

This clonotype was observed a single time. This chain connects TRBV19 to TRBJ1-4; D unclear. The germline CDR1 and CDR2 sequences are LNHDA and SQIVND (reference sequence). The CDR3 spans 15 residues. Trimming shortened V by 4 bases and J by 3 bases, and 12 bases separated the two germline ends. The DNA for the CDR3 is TGTGCCAGTAGTAGCTGGTCGCTGGCTAATGAAAAACTGTTTTTT. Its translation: CASSSWSLANEKLFF.

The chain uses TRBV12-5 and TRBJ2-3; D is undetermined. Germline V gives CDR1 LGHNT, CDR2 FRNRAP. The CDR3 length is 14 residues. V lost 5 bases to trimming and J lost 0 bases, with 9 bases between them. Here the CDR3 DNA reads TGTGCTAGTGGTCCCCCTCGGAGCACAGATACGCAGTATTTT. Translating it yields CASGPPRSTDTQYF.